This T cell receptor (beta chain) was captured by sequencing in a study of T cells in narcolepsy. CDR1 is LNHDA and CDR2 is SQIVND in the germline V gene (reference sequence). V lost 3 bases to trimming and J lost 6 bases, with 15 bases between them. This CDR3 region has 15 residues. Repertoires were generated with immunoSEQ multiplex PCR, while TCRdb's copy carries only in-frame clones and drops some. This table holds 25,000 or so clones, about four fifths found once. This TCR derives from a human donor with narcolepsy. Sequencing used CD45RA- memory CD4+ T cells from PBMCs. The chain combines TRBV19 with TRBJ2-1; maybe TRBD2 (6 bases). The chain's CDR3 is CASSIPASAGNEQFF. As DNA, the CDR3 is TGTGCCAGTAGTATTCCGGCTAGCGCTGGCAATGAGCAGTTCTTC.